The next 19 T cell receptor beta chains were all read from a single sample in a study of T cell responses to AZD1222 COVID-19 vaccine. Method: immunoSEQ multiplex PCR; TCRdb's copy keeps in-frame clones and lacks some. The table includes about 110,000 clones, approximately 91% detected once. The specimen comprised peripheral blood, sampled on day 0 of AZD1222 vaccination. The receptors here all came from an adult in good health.

The V and J genes are TRBV6-5 and TRBJ2-1; 9 bases match TRBD2. Germline loops: CDR1 MNHEY, CDR2 SVGAGI. The CDR3 totals 15 residues. V gave up 2 bases and J gave up 8 bases; unmatched junction bases: 7. The CDR3 loop reads CASSYEAGGRDEQFF. The CDR3 region has the DNA TGTGCCAGCAGTTACGAGGCGGGAGGGAGGGATGAGCAGTTCTTC.

The V gene is TRBV18, the J gene TRBJ2-2; D uncertain. V was clipped by 1 base and J by 7 bases, with 16 bases between them. Germline CDR1 reads KGHSH; CDR2 reads LQKENI. The CDR3 contains 16 residues. CDR3 DNA: TGTGCCAGCTCACCACGTTCCGGACCGGTTTTCGGGGAGCTGTTTTTT. It yields the protein CASSPRSGPVFGELFF. Drawing the rest from reference TRBV18 and TRBJ2-2, the complete variable domain is NAGVMQNPRHLVRRRGQEARLRCSPMKGHSHVYWYRQLPEEGLKFMVYLQKENIIDESGMPKERFSAEFPKEGPSILRIQQVVRGDSAAYFCASSPRSGPVFGELFFGEGSRLTVL.

The chain carries TRBV5-1 and TRBJ2-3; TRBD1 matches at 10 bases. Trimming cost V 7 bases and J 4 bases; bases outside gene matches: 9. The CDR3 is made up of 15 amino acids. The germline V gene encodes CDR1 SGHRS and CDR2 YFSETQ. CDR3 DNA: TGCGCCAGCCTGGGACAGGGGTTGGACGCAGATACGCAGTATTTT. Protein: CASLGQGLDADTQYF.

The chain combines TRBV18 with TRBJ1-2; D ambiguous. The CDR3 has 13 residues. The V gene's germline CDR1 is KGHSH and CDR2 LQKENI. V lost 0 bases and J 5 bases, leaving 7 bases between the germline ends. CDR3 DNA sequence: TGTGCCAGCTCACCACCGTTGCCTTATGGCTACACCTTC. Its translation is CASSPPLPYGYTF.

The V call is TRBV3-1 (or the pseudogene TRBV3-2), the J call TRBJ1-3; D uncertain. The V end lost 0 bases, the J end lost 2 bases, and 11 bases lay between the germline ends. The CDR3 runs to 16 residues. Germline lookup yields CDR1 LGHDT and CDR2 YNNKEL (reference sequence). The CDR3 sequence is CASSQDQGIAGNTIYF. CDR3 nucleotides: TGTGCCAGCAGCCAAGATCAAGGGATCGCTGGAAACACCATATATTTT.

V usage is TRBV11-3 and J usage is TRBJ2-3; 7 bases are a match to TRBD1. The germline gives CDR1 SGHNT, CDR2 YENEEA. The CDR3 runs 15 residues. Losses at the gene ends were 5 bases for V and 0 bases for J; bases not matched to a gene: 5. CDR3 in DNA: TGTGCCAGCAGCCAAGGGACAGACAGCACAGATACGCAGTATTTT. This codes for CASSQGTDSTDTQYF.

This CDR3 reads CASSGWKGLSGNTIYF. CDR3 DNA: TGTGCCAGCAGTGGGTGGAAAGGGCTCTCTGGAAACACCATATATTTT. This chain joins TRBV2 and TRBJ1-3; no clear D gene. This CDR3 has 16 residues. The V gene's germline CDR1 is SNHLY and CDR2 FYNNEI. V was pared by 4 bases and J by 0 bases, with 13 bases between.

The rearrangement joins TRBV5-1 to TRBJ2-5; 10 bases are a match to TRBD1. Germline V gene lookup returns CDR1 SGHRS and CDR2 YFSETQ. V was pared by 4 bases and J by 5 bases, with 2 bases of the junction left unmatched. CDR3 length equals 13 residues. The CDR3 protein is CASSPGQGETQYF. The CDR3, as DNA: TGCGCCAGCAGCCCGGGACAGGGGGAGACCCAGTACTTC.

The J gene is TRBJ2-5, the V gene TRBV5-8; TRBD2 agrees at 7 bases. V lost 0 bases, J lost 0 bases, and 5 bases stayed unmatched. CDR3 size: 16 residues. Germline V CDR1 and CDR2: SGHTS, YDEGEE. CDR3 in amino acids: CASSLGGLPYQETQYF. In DNA form, the CDR3 reads TGTGCCAGCAGCTTGGGGGGACTACCGTACCAAGAGACCCAGTACTTC.

This chain links TRBV7-9 with TRBJ1-2, with D possibly being TRBD1 (6 bases). The CDR3 length is 15 residues. In germline, CDR1 is SEHNR, CDR2 FQNEAQ (reference sequence). Trimming pared 6 bases from V and 0 bases from J, leaving 14 bases between. CDR3 DNA sequence: TGTGCCAGCAGGCGACAGGACGGAACTAACTATGGCTACACCTTC. This translates into CASRRQDGTNYGYTF.

The V call is TRBV19, the J call TRBJ1-1; TRBD1 might be the D (5 bases). CDR1 is LNHDA and CDR2 is SQIVND in the germline V gene (reference sequence). V was pared by 3 bases and J by 4 bases, with 15 bases between. The CDR3 covers 15 residues. CDR3 in amino acids: CASSMAALRGTEAFF. In DNA, the CDR3 is TGTGCCAGTAGTATGGCAGCCCTTAGGGGCACTGAAGCTTTCTTT.

The chain has TRBV10-1 and TRBJ2-1, with D perhaps TRBD2 (6 bases). The CDR3 contains 15 residues. V lost 2 bases and J lost 6, with 14 bases in between. Per germline, CDR1 WNHNN and CDR2 SYGVQD (reference sequence). The CDR3 here is CASSERAGLTNEQFF. Here the CDR3 DNA reads TGCGCCAGCAGTGAGAGGGCGGGGCTTACCAATGAGCAGTTCTTC.

The chain links TRBV29-1 to TRBJ2-1; D gene unclear. CDR1 and CDR2 (germline): SQVTM, ANQGSEA. The CDR3 is 13 residues long. The V end lost 6 bases, the J end lost 6 bases, and 15 bases lay between the germline ends. The CDR3 reads CSVRSALSNEQFF. DNA of the CDR3: TGCAGCGTCAGGAGCGCACTCTCCAATGAGCAGTTCTTC.

The genes are TRBV5-8 and TRBJ2-5, with TRBD2 matching over 10 bases. Germline values: CDR1 SGHTS, CDR2 YDEGEE. V lost 4 bases, J lost 1 base, and 19 bases stayed unmatched. The CDR3 totals 20 residues. The CDR3 loop is CASSPRPGTSALPAQETQYF. The CDR3 DNA reads as TGTGCCAGCAGCCCGAGGCCCGGGACTAGCGCGCTCCCGGCCCAAGAGACCCAGTACTTC.

This clone was recorded once. The V call is TRBV5-1, the J call TRBJ1-2; weak D call: TRBD1 (6 bases). This CDR3 contains 12 residues. In germline, CDR1 is SGHRS, CDR2 YFSETQ. Trimming took off 5 bases at V and 2 bases at J, with 7 bases between the two ends. The CDR3 bases are TGCGCCAGCAGTGGACAGAACTATGGCTACACCTTC. Protein: CASSGQNYGYTF.

CDR3: CASSLGQPGGYTF. Here the CDR3 DNA reads TGTGCCAGCAGTTTAGGACAGCCGGGGGGCTACACCTTC. This rearrangement joins TRBV12-3 or TRBV12-4 to TRBJ1-2, with D maybe TRBD1 (5 bases). CDR3 length: 13 residues. V shed 1 base and J shed 8 bases, with 11 bases lying between them.

CDR3 in DNA: TGTGCCAGCAGCCCCAGACAGGTGGGCTATGGCTACACCTTC. This encodes CASSPRQVGYGYTF. This rearrangement joins TRBV28 to TRBJ1-2; tentative D call: TRBD1 (6 bases). The CDR3 covers 14 residues. The V end was cut by 6 bases, the J end by 4 bases, with 15 bases between. Germline CDR1 is MDHEN and CDR2 is SYDVKM.

The chain combines TRBV19 with TRBJ1-1; a weak D match, TRBD1 (6 bases). V lost 0 bases and J lost 0, with 8 bases in between. The CDR3 runs to 15 residues. Per germline, CDR1 LNHDA and CDR2 SQIVND (reference sequence). The CDR3 sequence is CASSIDRTVNTEAFF. CDR3 in DNA: TGTGCCAGTAGTATAGATCGGACAGTGAACACTGAAGCTTTCTTT.

This clone was seen more than once but under ten times. This chain joins TRBV7-9 and TRBJ2-5; TRBD2 aligns across 7 bases. The V segment lost 8 bases and the J segment 5 bases; nucleotides outside the gene matches: 8. This CDR3 has 13 residues. Germline V gene lookup returns CDR1 SEHNR and CDR2 FQNEAQ (reference sequence). The CDR3 nucleotides are TGTGCCAGCGGGCCTACTAGCGTCGAGACCCAGTACTTC. It yields the protein CASGPTSVETQYF.